This entry describes one T cell receptor (beta chain). V was shortened by 1 base and J by 2 bases, with 9 bases between the two germline ends. The CDR3 runs to 13 residues. The V gene's germline CDR1 is GTSNPN and CDR2 SVGIG (reference sequence). This entry is derived from a study of OX40 agonist ivuxolimab in advanced cancers. The method was immunoSEQ multiplex PCR; TCRdb's version includes in-frame clones alone and lacks a portion of them. The repertoire holds 43,000 or so clones, about 87% seen once, with 6% in the top ten. The chain joins TRBV30 to TRBJ2-7, with D unclear. The TCR was taken from an adult with an advanced solid tumor such as melanoma, head and neck, liver or kidney cancer. This material consisted of CD4+ or CD8+ T cells sorted from blood, taken in a trial of the OX40 agonist ivuxolimab. The CDR3 loop reads CAWSGARAYEQYF. CDR3 in DNA: TGTGCCTGGAGTGGAGCCCGGGCCTACGAGCAGTACTTC.